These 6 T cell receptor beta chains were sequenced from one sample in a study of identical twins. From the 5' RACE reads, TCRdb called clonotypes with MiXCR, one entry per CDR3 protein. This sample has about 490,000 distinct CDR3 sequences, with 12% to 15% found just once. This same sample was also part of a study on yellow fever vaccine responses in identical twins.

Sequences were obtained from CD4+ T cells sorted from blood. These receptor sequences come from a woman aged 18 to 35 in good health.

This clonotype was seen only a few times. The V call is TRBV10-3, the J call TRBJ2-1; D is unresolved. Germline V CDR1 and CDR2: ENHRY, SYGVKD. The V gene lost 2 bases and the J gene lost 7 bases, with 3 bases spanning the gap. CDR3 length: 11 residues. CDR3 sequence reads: CAISEGNEQFF. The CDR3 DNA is TGTGCCATCAGTGAGGGGAATGAGCAGTTCTTC.

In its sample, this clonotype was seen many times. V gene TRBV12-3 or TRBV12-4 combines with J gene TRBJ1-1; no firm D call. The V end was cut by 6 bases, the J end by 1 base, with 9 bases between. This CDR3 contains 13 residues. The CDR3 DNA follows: TGTGCCAGCAGGTCCGGCCCGAACACTGAAGCTTTCTTT. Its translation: CASRSGPNTEAFF.

For the CDR3, the DNA is TGCAGCGTCAAGGGACAGGGGGCGTCTGGGGCCAACGTCCTGACTTTC. This sequence encodes CSVKGQGASGANVLTF. This chain connects TRBV29-1 to TRBJ2-6; the match to TRBD1 covers 12 bases. V trimming: 6 bases; J trimming: 1 base; junction bases outside the gene matches: 4. Germline V gives CDR1 SQVTM, CDR2 ANQGSEA. The CDR3 has 16 residues.

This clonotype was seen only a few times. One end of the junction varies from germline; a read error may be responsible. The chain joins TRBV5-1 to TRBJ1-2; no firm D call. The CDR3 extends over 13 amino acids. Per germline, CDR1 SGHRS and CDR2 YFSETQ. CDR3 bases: TGCGCCAGCAGCTTGGATGCTAAATATGGCTACACCTTC. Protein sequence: CASSLDAKYGYTF.

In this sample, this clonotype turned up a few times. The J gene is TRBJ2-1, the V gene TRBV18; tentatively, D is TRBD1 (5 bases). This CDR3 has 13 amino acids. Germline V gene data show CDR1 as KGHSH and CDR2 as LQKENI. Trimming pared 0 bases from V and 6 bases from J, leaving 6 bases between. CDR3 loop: CASSPPGANEQFF. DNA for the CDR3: TGTGCCAGCTCACCACCAGGGGCCAATGAGCAGTTCTTC.

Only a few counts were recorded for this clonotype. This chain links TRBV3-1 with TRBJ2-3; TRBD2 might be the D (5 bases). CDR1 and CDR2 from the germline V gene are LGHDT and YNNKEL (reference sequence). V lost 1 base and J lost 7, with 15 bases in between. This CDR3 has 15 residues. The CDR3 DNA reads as TGTGCCAGCAGCCAAGGACTACCCGGGGTGAATACGCAGTATTTT. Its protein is CASSQGLPGVNTQYF.